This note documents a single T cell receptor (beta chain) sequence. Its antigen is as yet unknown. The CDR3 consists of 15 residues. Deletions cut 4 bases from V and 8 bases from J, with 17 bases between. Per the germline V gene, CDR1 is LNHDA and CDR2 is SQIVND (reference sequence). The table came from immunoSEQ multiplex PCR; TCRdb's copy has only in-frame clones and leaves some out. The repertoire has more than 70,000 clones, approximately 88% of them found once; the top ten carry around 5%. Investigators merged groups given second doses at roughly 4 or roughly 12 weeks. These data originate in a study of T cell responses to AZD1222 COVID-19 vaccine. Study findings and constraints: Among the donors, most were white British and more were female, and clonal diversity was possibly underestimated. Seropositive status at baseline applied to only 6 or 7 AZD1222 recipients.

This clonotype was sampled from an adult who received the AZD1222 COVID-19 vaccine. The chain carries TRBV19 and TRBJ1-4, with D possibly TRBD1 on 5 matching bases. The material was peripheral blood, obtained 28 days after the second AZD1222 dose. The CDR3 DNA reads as TGTGCCAGTAGTACCCTGGACACACTTCAGGAAAAACTGTTTTTT. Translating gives CASSTLDTLQEKLFF.